Listed here are 2 T cell receptor beta chains from one sample, sequenced in a study of blood T cell repertoires in COVID-19. Clones were sequenced by immunoSEQ multiplex PCR, and TCRdb holds only the in-frame ones, with some missing. The data show approximately 440,000 clones, roughly 87% seen once. Sequencing input: PBMCs or T cells enriched from blood (not recorded which). The receptors derive from a woman aged 18-29 years who had recovered from COVID-19.

This chain connects TRBV3-1 (or the pseudogene TRBV3-2) to TRBJ2-7, with D maybe TRBD1 (5 bases). CDR3 length equals 14 residues. CDR1 and CDR2 from the germline V gene are LGHDT and YNNKEL (reference sequence). V was pared by 2 bases and J by 2 bases, with 10 bases between. In nucleotides, the CDR3 is TGTGCCAGCAGCCAATCCTCAGGGACCTACGAGCAGTACTTC. It translates to CASSQSSGTYEQYF.

The genes are TRBV5-1 and TRBJ1-1; possibly TRBD1 for D (6 bases). This CDR3 is 16 amino acids long. V lost 3 bases and J lost 1, with 16 bases in between. Germline V gene sequence: CDR1 SGHRS, CDR2 YFSETQ. The CDR3, as DNA: TGCGCCAGCAGCTCACTACCGGGACAACAGAACACTGAAGCTTTCTTT. It translates to CASSSLPGQQNTEAFF. The entire variable domain, with the rest obtained from reference TRBV5-1 and TRBJ1-1, is as follows: KAGVTQTPRYLIKTRGQQVTLSCSPISGHRSVSWYQQTPGQGLQFLFEYFSETQRNKGNFPGRFSGRQFSNSRSEMNVSTLELGDSALYLCASSSLPGQQNTEAFFGQGTRLTVV.